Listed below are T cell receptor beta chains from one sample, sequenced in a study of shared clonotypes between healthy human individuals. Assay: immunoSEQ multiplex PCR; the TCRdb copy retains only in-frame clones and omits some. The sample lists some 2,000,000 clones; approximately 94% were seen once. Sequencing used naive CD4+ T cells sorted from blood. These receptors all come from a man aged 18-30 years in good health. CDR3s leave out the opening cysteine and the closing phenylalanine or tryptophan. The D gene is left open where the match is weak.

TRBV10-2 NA ASSDGLELAKNIQY
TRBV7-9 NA ASSLQEQPLH
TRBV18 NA ASSPGGDRNQPQH
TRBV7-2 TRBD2 ASSPGTSGRRIGTDTQY
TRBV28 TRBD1 ASSPGTGYGYT
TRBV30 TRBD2 AWNSGGVTDTQY
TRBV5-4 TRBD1 ASSKGQINYNEQF
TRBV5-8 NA ASSLGKSPINEKLF
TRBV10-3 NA AISETQGKETQY
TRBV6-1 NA ASSEAPGEGEQY
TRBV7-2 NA ASSLQQANTEAF
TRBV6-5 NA ASREGDNQPQH
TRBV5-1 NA ASSLSDSIGYT
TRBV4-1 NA ASSQPLAGTNTEAF
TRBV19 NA ASSTTLNTEAF
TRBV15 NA ATSRDVAGGAF
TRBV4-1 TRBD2 ASSQGVTGGHAGELF
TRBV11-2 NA ASSLGGDERY
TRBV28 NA ASSLSTYEQY
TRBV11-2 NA ASSLAPPLSGANVLT
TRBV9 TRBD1 ASSVGGQSYEQY
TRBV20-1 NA SAFPTDTQY
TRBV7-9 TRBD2 ASSSGRAGDTGELF
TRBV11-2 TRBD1 ASSLTGTNTEAF
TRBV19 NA ASSEAGIIKPQH
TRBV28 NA ASSLFPGELF
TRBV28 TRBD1 ASSRGDRGNTEAF
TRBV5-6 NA ASRGSSPGEWSEAF
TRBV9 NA ASSVGWEGNEQF
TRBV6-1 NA ASSDSGHNQPQH
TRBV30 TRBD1 AWSGGQSNEKLF
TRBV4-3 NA ASSPGATNEKLF
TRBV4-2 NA ASSLYNSANTGELF
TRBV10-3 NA AISESGEGDIQY